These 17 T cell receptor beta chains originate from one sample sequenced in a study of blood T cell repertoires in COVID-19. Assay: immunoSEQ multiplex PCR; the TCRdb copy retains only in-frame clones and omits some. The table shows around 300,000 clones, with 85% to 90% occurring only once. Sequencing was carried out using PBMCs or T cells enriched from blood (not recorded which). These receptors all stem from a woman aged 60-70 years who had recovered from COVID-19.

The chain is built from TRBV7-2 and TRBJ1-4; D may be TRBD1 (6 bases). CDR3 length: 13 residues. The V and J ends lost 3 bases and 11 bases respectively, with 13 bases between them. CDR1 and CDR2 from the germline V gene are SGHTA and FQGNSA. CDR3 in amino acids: CASSFRQDGKLFF. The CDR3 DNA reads TGTGCCAGCAGCTTCCGACAGGATGGTAAACTGTTTTTT.

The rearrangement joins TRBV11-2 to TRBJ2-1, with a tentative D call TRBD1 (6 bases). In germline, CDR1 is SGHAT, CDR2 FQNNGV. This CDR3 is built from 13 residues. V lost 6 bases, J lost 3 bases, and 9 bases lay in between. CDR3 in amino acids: CASSWTVYNEQFF. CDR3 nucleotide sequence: TGTGCCAGCAGTTGGACAGTCTACAATGAGCAGTTCTTC.

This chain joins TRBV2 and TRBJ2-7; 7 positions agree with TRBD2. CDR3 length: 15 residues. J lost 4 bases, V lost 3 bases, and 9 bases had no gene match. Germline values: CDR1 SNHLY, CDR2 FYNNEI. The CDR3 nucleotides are TGTGCCAGCAGTGACGGGACTAAAGTTAAATACGAGCAGTACTTC. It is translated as CASSDGTKVKYEQYF.

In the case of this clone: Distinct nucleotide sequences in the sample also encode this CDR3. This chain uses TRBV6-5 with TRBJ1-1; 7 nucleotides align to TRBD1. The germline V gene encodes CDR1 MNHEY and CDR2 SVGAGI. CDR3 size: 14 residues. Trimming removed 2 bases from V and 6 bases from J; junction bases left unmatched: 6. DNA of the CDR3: TGTGCCAGCAGTTACAGACAGGGAGAGGCTGAAGCTTTCTTT. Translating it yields CASSYRQGEAEAFF.

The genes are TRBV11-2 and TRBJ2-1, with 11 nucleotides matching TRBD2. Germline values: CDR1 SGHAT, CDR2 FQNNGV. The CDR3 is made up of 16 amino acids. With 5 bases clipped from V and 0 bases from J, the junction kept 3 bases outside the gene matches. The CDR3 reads CASSHGLAGSYNEQFF. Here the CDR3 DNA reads TGTGCCAGCAGCCATGGACTAGCGGGCTCCTACAATGAGCAGTTCTTC.

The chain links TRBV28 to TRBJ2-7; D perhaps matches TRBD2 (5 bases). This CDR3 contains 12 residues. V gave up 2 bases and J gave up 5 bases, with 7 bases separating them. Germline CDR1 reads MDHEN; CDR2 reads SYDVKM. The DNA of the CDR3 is TGTGCCAGCAGTTTACTGAGGGACGAGCAGTACTTC. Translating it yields CASSLLRDEQYF.

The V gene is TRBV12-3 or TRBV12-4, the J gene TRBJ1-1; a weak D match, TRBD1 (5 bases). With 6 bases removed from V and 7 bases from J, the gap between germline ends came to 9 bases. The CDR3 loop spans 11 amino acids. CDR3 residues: CASSRQSEAFF. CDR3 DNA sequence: TGTGCCAGCAGCCGACAGAGTGAAGCTTTCTTT.

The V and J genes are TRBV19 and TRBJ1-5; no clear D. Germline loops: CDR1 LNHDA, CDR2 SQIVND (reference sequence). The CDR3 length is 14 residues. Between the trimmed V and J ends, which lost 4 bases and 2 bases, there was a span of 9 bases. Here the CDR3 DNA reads TGTGCCAGTAGTAAAATCAGTCGCAATCAGCCCCAGCATTTT. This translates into CASSKISRNQPQHF.

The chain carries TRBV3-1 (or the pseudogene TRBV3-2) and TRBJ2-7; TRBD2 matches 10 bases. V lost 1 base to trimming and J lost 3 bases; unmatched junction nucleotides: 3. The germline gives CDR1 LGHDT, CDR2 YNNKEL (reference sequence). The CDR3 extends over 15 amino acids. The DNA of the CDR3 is TGTGCCAGCAGCCAAGGCCCTAGCGGGAGCTACGAGCAGTACTTC. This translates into CASSQGPSGSYEQYF.

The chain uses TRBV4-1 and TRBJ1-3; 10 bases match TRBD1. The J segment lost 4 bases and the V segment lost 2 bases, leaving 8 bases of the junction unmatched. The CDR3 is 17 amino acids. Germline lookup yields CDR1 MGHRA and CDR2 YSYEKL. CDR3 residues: CASSQPTGTGAGNTIYF. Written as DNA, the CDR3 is TGCGCCAGCAGCCAACCAACAGGGACAGGGGCCGGAAACACCATATATTTT.

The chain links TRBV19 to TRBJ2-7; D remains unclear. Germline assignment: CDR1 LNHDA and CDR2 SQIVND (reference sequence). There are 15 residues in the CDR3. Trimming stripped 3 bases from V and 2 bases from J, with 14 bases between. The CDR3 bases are TGTGCCAGTAGTATGGTCCTAGGTCGGACCTACGAGCAGTACTTC. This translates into CASSMVLGRTYEQYF.

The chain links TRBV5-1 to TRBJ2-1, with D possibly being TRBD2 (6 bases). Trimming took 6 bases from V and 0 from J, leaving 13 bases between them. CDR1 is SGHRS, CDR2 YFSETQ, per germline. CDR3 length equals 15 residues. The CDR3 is CASNLGSPSYNEQFF. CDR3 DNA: TGCGCCAGCAACCTCGGGAGCCCCTCCTACAATGAGCAGTTCTTC.

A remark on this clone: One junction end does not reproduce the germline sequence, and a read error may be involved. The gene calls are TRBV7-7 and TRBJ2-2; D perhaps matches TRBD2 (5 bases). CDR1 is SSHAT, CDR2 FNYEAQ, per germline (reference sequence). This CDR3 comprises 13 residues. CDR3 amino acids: CASSPGVTGELFF. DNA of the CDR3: TGTGCTAGCAGTCCCGGGGTCACCGGGGAGCTGTTTTTT.

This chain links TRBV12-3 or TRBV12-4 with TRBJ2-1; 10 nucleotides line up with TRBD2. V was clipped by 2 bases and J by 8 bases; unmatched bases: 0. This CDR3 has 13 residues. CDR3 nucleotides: TGTGCCAGCAGTTTACTAGCGGGAGATGAGCAGTTCTTC. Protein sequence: CASSLLAGDEQFF.

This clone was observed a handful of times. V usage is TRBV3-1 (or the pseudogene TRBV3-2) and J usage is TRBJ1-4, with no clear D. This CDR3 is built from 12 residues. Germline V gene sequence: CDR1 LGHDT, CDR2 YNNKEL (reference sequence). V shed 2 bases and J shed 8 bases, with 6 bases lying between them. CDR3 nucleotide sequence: TGTGCCAGCAGCCAACTGAGAGAAAAACTGTTTTTT. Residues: CASSQLREKLFF.

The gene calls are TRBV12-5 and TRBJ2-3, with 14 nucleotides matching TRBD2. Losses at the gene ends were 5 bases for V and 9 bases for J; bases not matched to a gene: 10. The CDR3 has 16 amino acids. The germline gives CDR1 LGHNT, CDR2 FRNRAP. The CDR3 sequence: CASGPPGLAGGGTQYF. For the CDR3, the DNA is TGTGCTAGTGGTCCCCCCGGACTAGCGGGGGGCGGAACGCAGTATTTT.

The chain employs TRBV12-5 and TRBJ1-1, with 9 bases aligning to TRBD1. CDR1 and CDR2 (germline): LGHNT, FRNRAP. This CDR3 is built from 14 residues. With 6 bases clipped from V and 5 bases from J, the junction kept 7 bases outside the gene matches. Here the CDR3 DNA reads TGTGCTAGTGGAGAAGACAGGGGGAGGACTGAAGCTTTCTTT. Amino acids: CASGEDRGRTEAFF.